This TCR beta chain was observed in a study of OX40 agonist ivuxolimab in advanced cancers. Whole-study results and caveats: The investigators did not determine what antigen specificity the expanded peripheral T cells had.

Assay: immunoSEQ multiplex PCR; the TCRdb copy retains only in-frame clones and omits some. Of 85,000 to 130,000 clones in the sample, roughly nine tenths are singletons; the top ten hold more than 0.25%. CDR3 length: 16 residues. V shed 5 bases, J shed 0 bases, and the junction held 8 bases outside the gene matches. Germline V gene sequence: CDR1 SGHVS, CDR2 FQNEAQ. Turning to this clone: Antigen: not known.

V gene TRBV7-8 combines with J gene TRBJ1-2; 8 nucleotides match TRBD1. This specimen consisted of CD4+ or CD8+ T cells sorted from blood, obtained in a trial of the OX40 agonist ivuxolimab. The receptor comes from an adult with an advanced solid tumor such as melanoma, head and neck, liver or kidney cancer. The CDR3 region is CASSRGQATANYGYTF. The CDR3 bases are TGTGCCAGCAGCCGGGGACAGGCGACGGCTAACTATGGCTACACCTTC.